This T cell receptor beta chain was sequenced during a study of cytomegalovirus exposure and HLA in healthy donors. CDR1 is SGHRS and CDR2 is YFSETQ in the germline V gene. With 7 bases clipped from V and 5 bases from J, the junction kept 8 bases outside the gene matches. The CDR3 contains 14 residues. The study ran its PCR with 60 Vbeta and 13 Jbeta primers. This table comes from immunoSEQ multiplex PCR, and its TCRdb copy is limited to in-frame clones, with some not included. Altogether roughly 89,000 clones are present, around 81% being singletons, with the ten largest covering around 2%. The V call is TRBV5-1, the J call TRBJ2-2, with 7 bases that match TRBD2. The source of this sequence is a woman aged 25 to 39 in good health and CMV-seronegative. Sequencing was carried out using PBMCs. The CDR3 DNA follows: TGCGCCAGCCTGGAGGCGGGAGTAACCGGGGAGCTGTTTTTT. The encoded protein is CASLEAGVTGELFF.